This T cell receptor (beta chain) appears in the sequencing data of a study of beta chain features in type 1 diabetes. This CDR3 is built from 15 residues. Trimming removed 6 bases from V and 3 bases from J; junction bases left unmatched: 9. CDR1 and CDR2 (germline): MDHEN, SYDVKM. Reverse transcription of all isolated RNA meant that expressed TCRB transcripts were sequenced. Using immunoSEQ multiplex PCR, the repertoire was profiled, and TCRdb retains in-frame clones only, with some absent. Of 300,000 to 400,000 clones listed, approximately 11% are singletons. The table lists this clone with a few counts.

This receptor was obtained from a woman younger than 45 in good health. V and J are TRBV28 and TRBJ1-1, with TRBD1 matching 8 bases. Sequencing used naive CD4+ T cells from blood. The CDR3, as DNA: TGTGCCAGCAGCATTCGGTTGACAGGGGACACTGAAGCTTTCTTT. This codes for CASSIRLTGDTEAFF.